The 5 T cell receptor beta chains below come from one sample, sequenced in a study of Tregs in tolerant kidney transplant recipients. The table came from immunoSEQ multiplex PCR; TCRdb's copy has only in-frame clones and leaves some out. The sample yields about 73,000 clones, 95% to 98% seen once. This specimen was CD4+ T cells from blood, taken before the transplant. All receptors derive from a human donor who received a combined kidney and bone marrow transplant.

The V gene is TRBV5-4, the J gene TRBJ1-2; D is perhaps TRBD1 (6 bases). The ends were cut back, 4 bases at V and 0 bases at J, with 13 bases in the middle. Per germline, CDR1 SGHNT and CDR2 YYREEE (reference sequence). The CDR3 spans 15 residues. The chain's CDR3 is CASSMDRIPNYGYTF. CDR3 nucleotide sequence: TGTGCCAGCAGCATGGACAGAATCCCTAACTATGGCTACACCTTC.

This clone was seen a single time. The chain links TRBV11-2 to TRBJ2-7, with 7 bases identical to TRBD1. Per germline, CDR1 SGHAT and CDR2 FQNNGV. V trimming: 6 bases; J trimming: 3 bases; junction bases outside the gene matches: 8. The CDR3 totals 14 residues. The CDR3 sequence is CASRSPGQYYEQYF. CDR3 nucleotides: TGTGCCAGCAGATCTCCGGGACAGTACTACGAGCAGTACTTC.

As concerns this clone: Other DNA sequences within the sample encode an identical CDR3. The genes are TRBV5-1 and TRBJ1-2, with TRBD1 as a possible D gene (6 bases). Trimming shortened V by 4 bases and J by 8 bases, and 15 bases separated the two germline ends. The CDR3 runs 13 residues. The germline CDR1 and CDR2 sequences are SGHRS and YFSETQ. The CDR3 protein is CASSEGGRGGYTF. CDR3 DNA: TGCGCCAGCAGCGAAGGGGGTCGCGGGGGCTACACCTTC.

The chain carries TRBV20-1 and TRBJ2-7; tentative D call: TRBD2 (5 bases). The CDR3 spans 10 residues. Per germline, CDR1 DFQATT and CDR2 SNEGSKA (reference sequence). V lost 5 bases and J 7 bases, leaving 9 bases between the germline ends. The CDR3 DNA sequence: TGCAGTGCTGCCGGGGTGGAGCAGTACTTC. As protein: CSAAGVEQYF.

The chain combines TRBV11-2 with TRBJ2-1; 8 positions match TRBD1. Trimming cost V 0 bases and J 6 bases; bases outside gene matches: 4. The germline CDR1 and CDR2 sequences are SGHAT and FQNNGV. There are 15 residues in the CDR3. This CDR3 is CASSLDSGQGNEQFF. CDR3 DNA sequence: TGTGCCAGCAGCTTAGACAGTGGACAGGGCAATGAGCAGTTCTTC.